This record covers a single T cell receptor (beta chain). In germline, CDR1 is WSHSY, CDR2 SAAADI. The V end lost 0 bases, the J end lost 1 base, and 7 bases lay between the germline ends. This CDR3 region has 14 residues. The sample originates from a study of blood T cell repertoires in COVID-19. Study background: Donors in the United States, Italy and Spain gave samples during acute or convalescent COVID-19. Nucleic acid was either cDNA or gDNA, and it came from T cells, B-cell-depleted T cells, or PBMCs.

Per the authors' pipeline: For nucleated cells, counts were estimated from reference gene primer amplification. Generated by immunoSEQ multiplex PCR, the TCRdb table keeps only in-frame clones and is missing some. The V and J calls and clone size come from that table; D and trimming were worked out from the DNA. The profile shows 250,000 to 350,000 clones, roughly 90% of them singletons. The rearrangement joins TRBV10-2 to TRBJ2-7; D gene ambiguous. The origin of this receptor is a woman between 40 and 50 years old who had recovered from COVID-19. Sample: peripheral blood. CDR3 protein: CASSESGRSYEQYF. CDR3 DNA: TGCGCCAGCAGTGAGTCGGGCAGGTCCTACGAGCAGTACTTC.